These 27 T cell receptor beta chains originate from one sample sequenced in a study of cytomegalovirus exposure and HLA in healthy donors. The primer mix had 60 Vbeta and 13 Jbeta primers. Measured with immunoSEQ multiplex PCR; TCRdb has only the in-frame clones, and not every one. The sample table sets out approximately 150,000 clones. The sequencing input was PBMCs. These TCRs come from a woman aged 45-65 years in good health and CMV-seronegative.

The genes are TRBV7-9 and TRBJ2-2; TRBD2 agrees at 10 bases. Germline CDR1 SEHNR, CDR2 FQNEAQ (reference sequence). The trim removed 2 bases at V and 3 bases at J, leaving 6 bases unmatched. The CDR3 is 17 residues long. The CDR3 region has the DNA TGTGCCAGCAGCTTATTGGCTAGCGGGAGCTACACCGGGGAGCTGTTTTTT. Protein: CASSLLASGSYTGELFF.

The CDR3 protein is CASGTRWGLTNTGELFF. CDR3 sequence (DNA): TGTGCCAGCGGAACCCGTTGGGGACTGACCAACACCGGGGAGCTGTTTTTT. This chain links TRBV27 with TRBJ2-2; a possible D gene is TRBD2 (6 bases). The CDR3 consists of 17 residues. Germline CDR1 and CDR2: MNHEY and SMNVEV (reference sequence). V was shortened by 8 bases and J by 2 bases, with 21 bases between the two germline ends.

As to this clone: The identical CDR3 is also encoded by other nucleotide sequences in the sample. The chain has TRBV4-3 and TRBJ2-7; the match to TRBD1 covers 7 bases. Per the germline V gene, CDR1 is LGHNA and CDR2 is YSLEER. The CDR3 is 15 residues long. V shed 0 bases and J 0 bases; nucleotides not matched to a gene: 2. CDR3 residues: CASSQDWDSSYEQYF. For the CDR3, the DNA is TGCGCCAGCAGCCAAGATTGGGACAGCTCCTACGAGCAGTACTTC.

V is TRBV5-1 and J is TRBJ2-2; the D gene is possibly TRBD2 (6 bases). The V end was cut by 4 bases, the J end by 7 bases, with 14 bases between. CDR3 length: 14 residues. CDR1 and CDR2 from the germline V gene are SGHRS and YFSETQ. CDR3 loop: CASSGGDLGGELFF. CDR3 coding DNA: TGCGCCAGCAGCGGAGGGGACCTAGGCGGGGAGCTGTTTTTT.

The J gene is TRBJ2-1, the V gene TRBV5-1; D perhaps matches TRBD2 (5 bases). The CDR3 length is 16 residues. CDR1 and CDR2 (germline): SGHRS, YFSETQ. Trimming removed 3 bases from V and 0 bases from J, with 13 bases in between. In DNA form, the CDR3 reads TGCGCCAGCAGCTGGACCGGGGATAGCTCCTACAATGAGCAGTTCTTC. Translated, it gives CASSWTGDSSYNEQFF.

The V call is TRBV4-1, the J call TRBJ2-7, with TRBD2 identical over 9 bases. CDR1 is MGHRA and CDR2 is YSYEKL in the germline V gene. The V gene end was trimmed by 3 bases and the J gene end by 3 bases; junction bases not matched to a gene: 9. This CDR3 comprises 16 residues. The DNA of the CDR3 is TGCGCCAGCAGCCATCTTGCGGGAGGGGGCCACTACGAGCAGTACTTC. Protein product: CASSHLAGGGHYEQYF.

The J gene is TRBJ1-3, the V gene TRBV7-9; tentative D call: TRBD1 (5 bases). CDR3 size: 14 residues. V was clipped by 3 bases and J by 4 bases, with 10 bases between them. Germline lookup yields CDR1 SEHNR and CDR2 FQNEAQ (reference sequence). For the CDR3, the DNA is TGTGCCAGCAGCTTCGGGGGGAACGGAAACACCATATATTTT. Encoded protein: CASSFGGNGNTIYF.

This chain connects TRBV6-5 to TRBJ1-2; 7 bases align to TRBD1. Trimming removed 2 bases from V and 8 bases from J; junction bases left unmatched: 5. CDR1 and CDR2 from the germline V gene are MNHEY and SVGAGI. The CDR3 covers 13 residues. The CDR3 loop is CASSYRGRSGYTF. CDR3 nucleotides: TGTGCCAGCAGTTACAGGGGGCGAAGCGGCTACACCTTC.

The chain is built from TRBV11-2 and TRBJ1-6; tentatively, D is TRBD1 (5 bases). The CDR3 covers 15 residues. Trimming removed 1 base from V and 8 bases from J, with 12 bases in between. Looked up from germline, CDR1 is SGHAT and CDR2 is FQNNGV. The CDR3 sequence: CASSLGGGRDSPLHF. In nucleotides, the CDR3 is TGTGCCAGCAGCTTAGGGGGGGGACGGGATTCACCCCTCCACTTT.

DNA for the CDR3: TGTGCCAGCAGTGTCGGGGAGTCTGTCCGACAGGGCTATGGCTACACCTTC. Translating gives CASSVGESVRQGYGYTF. The chain uses TRBV2 and TRBJ1-2; 7 bases map to TRBD1. V was clipped by 4 bases and J by 4 bases; unmatched bases: 15. The germline V gene has CDR1 SNHLY and CDR2 FYNNEI. This CDR3 spans 17 amino acids.

The J gene is TRBJ2-5, the V gene TRBV19; D is unresolved. The CDR3 runs 15 residues. Trimming took off 7 bases at V and 0 bases at J, with 15 bases between the two ends. Looked up from germline, CDR1 is LNHDA and CDR2 is SQIVND (reference sequence). The CDR3 DNA reads as TGTGCCAGTAACACTGCAGGAACAGACCAAGAGACCCAGTACTTC. Translated: CASNTAGTDQETQYF.

This chain links TRBV30 with TRBJ1-2; D possibly corresponds to TRBD1 (5 bases). V was pared by 0 bases and J by 2 bases, with 10 bases between. Germline V gives CDR1 GTSNPN, CDR2 SVGIG (reference sequence). The CDR3 totals 14 residues. In DNA form, the CDR3 reads TGTGCCTGGAGTGTACAAAGGGGCAACTATGGCTACACCTTC. Translated, it gives CAWSVQRGNYGYTF.

The chain recombines TRBV19 with TRBJ2-5, with 7 bases lining up with TRBD2. The J call may be mistaken, given a closer DNA end match to TRBJ2-7. Germline values: CDR1 LNHDA, CDR2 SQIVND (reference sequence). The CDR3 extends over 14 amino acids. The CDR3 DNA reads TGTGCCAGTAGTTCCACGGGACTATCCTACGAGCAGTACTTC. This sequence encodes CASSSTGLSYEQYF.

V and J are TRBV4-1 and TRBJ1-3; 7 nucleotides align to TRBD1. Germline CDR1 and CDR2: MGHRA and YSYEKL. V trimming: 5 bases; J trimming: 4 bases; junction bases outside the gene matches: 8. The CDR3 consists of 15 residues. The CDR3 loop is CASSSTGAVGNTIYF. DNA for the CDR3: TGCGCCAGCAGCTCCACAGGGGCGGTCGGAAACACCATATATTTT.

The rearrangement joins TRBV4-1 to TRBJ2-2; 12 nucleotides line up with TRBD2. From germline, CDR1 is MGHRA and CDR2 YSYEKL. J lost 6 bases, V lost 4 bases, and 6 bases had no gene match. CDR3 size: 16 residues. CDR3 amino acids: CASSLSTSGSAGELFF. The CDR3 coding sequence is TGCGCCAGCAGCCTATCGACTAGCGGGAGTGCCGGGGAGCTGTTTTTT.

The chain couples TRBV18 to TRBJ1-5; the D gene is possibly TRBD1 (5 bases). This CDR3 has 13 amino acids. V was cut by 6 bases and J by 7 bases, with 13 bases left in between. Looked up from germline, CDR1 is KGHSH and CDR2 is LQKENI. CDR3 sequence: CASSQGGEQPQHF. DNA of the CDR3: TGTGCCAGCTCCCAGGGTGGGGAACAGCCCCAGCATTTT.

This sequence joins TRBV25-1 and TRBJ1-2; D uncertain. The V gene lost 1 base and the J gene lost 4 bases, with 10 bases spanning the gap. Germline CDR1 reads MGHDK; CDR2 reads SYGVNS. This CDR3 has 14 amino acids. The DNA of the CDR3 is TGTGCCAGCAGTGAATTGGCGGGGAGCTATGGCTACACCTTC. Translating gives CASSELAGSYGYTF.

The CDR3: CASSPTLAGGGDEQFF. As DNA, the CDR3 is TGTGCCAGCTCACCGACCCTAGCGGGAGGCGGAGATGAGCAGTTCTTC. V and J are TRBV18 and TRBJ2-1, with 11 positions matching TRBD2. V shed 3 bases, J shed 8 bases, and the junction held 9 bases outside the gene matches. The CDR3 totals 16 residues. Germline V gene lookup returns CDR1 KGHSH and CDR2 LQKENI.

The chain recombines TRBV27 with TRBJ1-2; no clear D gene. V lost 5 bases and J lost 2, with 15 bases in between. This CDR3 is built from 15 residues. Germline V lookup: CDR1 MNHEY, CDR2 SMNVEV (reference sequence). CDR3 loop: CASSPLRAGNYGYTF. In nucleotides, the CDR3 is TGTGCCAGCAGTCCTCTGCGGGCGGGAAACTATGGCTACACCTTC.

The rearrangement uses TRBV5-1 and TRBJ2-5; D is perhaps TRBD1 (5 bases). The CDR3 runs to 15 residues. The V gene's germline CDR1 is SGHRS and CDR2 YFSETQ. V lost 0 bases and J lost 2, with 11 bases in between. CDR3 coding DNA: TGCGCCAGCAGCTTGGAGGGCAGGGTACAAGAGACCCAGTACTTC. Amino acids: CASSLEGRVQETQYF.

This chain connects TRBV2 to TRBJ2-1, with 8 positions matching TRBD1. This CDR3 is 13 amino acids long. Germline V gene sequence: CDR1 SNHLY, CDR2 FYNNEI. The V and J ends lost 7 bases and 6 bases, in that order; junction bases with no gene match: 5. The CDR3 nucleotides are TGTGCCAGCAAGGGACAGGAACTCAATGAGCAGTTCTTC. Translation: CASKGQELNEQFF.

The rearrangement joins TRBV15 to TRBJ2-7; D ambiguous. The V end lost 0 bases, the J end lost 3 bases, and 9 bases lay between the germline ends. The CDR3 is 14 amino acids. CDR1 is LNHNV, CDR2 YYDKDF, per germline (reference sequence). The CDR3 protein is CATSRDTNNYEQYF. For the CDR3, the DNA is TGTGCCACCAGCAGAGATACAAACAACTACGAGCAGTACTTC.

The chain combines TRBV5-1 with TRBJ1-3, with 7 positions matching TRBD1. The CDR3 runs to 14 residues. Unmatched junction bases numbered 3, after V lost 4 bases and J lost 2 bases. Germline assignment: CDR1 SGHRS and CDR2 YFSETQ. The CDR3 region is CASSPGTAGNTIYF. CDR3 nucleotides: TGCGCCAGCAGCCCCGGGACAGCTGGAAACACCATATATTTT.

The V and J genes are TRBV30 and TRBJ2-7; 7 nucleotides match TRBD1. CDR1 and CDR2 from the germline V gene are GTSNPN and SVGIG (reference sequence). The V segment lost 5 bases and the J segment 4 bases; nucleotides outside the gene matches: 5. The CDR3 is 12 residues long. The CDR3 here is CAWGDRDYEQYF. Here the CDR3 DNA reads TGTGCCTGGGGGGACAGAGATTACGAGCAGTACTTC. The variable domain in full, completed from reference TRBV30 and TRBJ2-7, reads SQTIHQWPATLVQPVGSPLSLECTVEGTSNPNLYWYRQAAGRGLQLLFYSVGIGQISSEVPQNLSASRPQDRQFILSSKKLLLSDSGFYLCAWGDRDYEQYFGPGTRLTVT.

The CDR3: CASSLWPGSYEQYF. The CDR3 DNA is TGTGCCAGCAGTTTATGGCCGGGATCCTACGAGCAGTACTTC. The chain couples TRBV27 to TRBJ2-7; TRBD2 might be the D (5 bases). The CDR3 consists of 14 residues. Germline values: CDR1 MNHEY, CDR2 SMNVEV (reference sequence). The germline V and J ends were trimmed by 1 base and 1 base, with 8 bases remaining between them.

CDR3 protein: CASSLRGRVTPLHF. The CDR3, as DNA: TGTGCCAGCAGTTTAAGGGGGCGGGTGACACCCCTCCACTTT. The rearrangement joins TRBV28 to TRBJ1-6; 7 nucleotides agree with TRBD1. The V and J ends lost 2 bases and 11 bases, in that order; junction bases with no gene match: 6. CDR1 is MDHEN and CDR2 is SYDVKM in the germline V gene. The CDR3 has 14 residues.

The gene calls are TRBV7-6 and TRBJ1-1, with 9 bases identical to TRBD1. Trimming cost V 5 bases and J 5 bases; bases outside gene matches: 6. The CDR3 length is 14 residues. Looked up from germline, CDR1 is SGHVS and CDR2 is FNYEAQ. CDR3 amino acids: CASSPGQGRTEAFF. The DNA for the CDR3 is TGTGCCAGCAGCCCAGGACAGGGGAGGACTGAAGCTTTCTTT.